This T cell receptor (beta chain) is drawn from a study of kidney transplant recipient with SARS-CoV-2 infection. The J segment lost 1 base and the V segment lost 4 bases, leaving 4 bases of the junction unmatched. This CDR3 contains 15 residues. The germline CDR1 and CDR2 sequences are KGHSH and LQKENI. This clonotype was observed many times. MiXCR, applied by TCRdb to the reads, yields one record per CDR3 protein. The sample has under 300,000 distinct CDR3 sequences, around 30% seen once. The V and J genes are TRBV18 and TRBJ1-1; 9 positions agree with TRBD1. Sequencing was performed on a blood sample, taken at baseline and on approximately day 120 from a kidney transplant recipient. The receptor's source is a male patient aged 25-45 years who had COVID-19 and was a kidney transplant recipient. Some of the T cells might come from the graft donor. CDR3 bases: TGTGCCAGCTCACGGACAGGGGACGAGAACACTGAAGCTTTCTTT. Translated: CASSRTGDENTEAFF.